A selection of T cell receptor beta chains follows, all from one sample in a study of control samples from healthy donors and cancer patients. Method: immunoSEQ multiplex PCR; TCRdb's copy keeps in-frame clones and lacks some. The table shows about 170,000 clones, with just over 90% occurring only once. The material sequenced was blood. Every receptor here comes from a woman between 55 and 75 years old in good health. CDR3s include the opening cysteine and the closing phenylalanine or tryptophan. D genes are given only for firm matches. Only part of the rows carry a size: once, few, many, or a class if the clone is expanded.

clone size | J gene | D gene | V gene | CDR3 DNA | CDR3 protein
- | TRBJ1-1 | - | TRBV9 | TGTGCCAGCAGCCCGGTTGGAACTGAAGCTTTCTTT | CASSPVGTEAFF
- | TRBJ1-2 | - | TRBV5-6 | TGTGCCAGCAGCTTGAGGATGTCAGGGCATGGCTACACCTTC | CASSLRMSGHGYTF
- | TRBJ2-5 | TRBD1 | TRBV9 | TGTGCCAGCAGCGTAGAGGGACAGTCGGTCCAAGAGACCCAGTACTTC | CASSVEGQSVQETQYF
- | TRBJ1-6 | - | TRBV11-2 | TGTGCCAGCAGCTCGACCAACACCGGGATCATTAATTCACCCCTCCACTTT | CASSSTNTGIINSPLHF
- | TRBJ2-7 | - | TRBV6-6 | TGTGCCAGCAGTTCGACACGTTTCTACGAGCAGTACTTC | CASSSTRFYEQYF
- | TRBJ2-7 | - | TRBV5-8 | TGTGCCAGCAGCTTGGCGCCTCACTCCTACGAGCAGTACTTC | CASSLAPHSYEQYF
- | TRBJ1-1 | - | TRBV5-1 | TGCGCCAGCAGCTTCTCGGGGCAAAACACTGAAGCTTTCTTT | CASSFSGQNTEAFF
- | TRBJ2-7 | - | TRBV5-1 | TGCGCCAGCAGCTTGAACTACCAGGTGGGGGAGCAGTACTTC | CASSLNYQVGEQYF
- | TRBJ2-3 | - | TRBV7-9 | TGTGCCAGCACCCCTGTGTTTCAGAGCCCTAGCACAGATACGCAGTATTTT | CASTPVFQSPSTDTQYF
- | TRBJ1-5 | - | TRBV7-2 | TGTGCCAGCAGTCTTTACAGGTTCCCTAGCAATCAGCCCCAGCATTTT | CASSLYRFPSNQPQHF
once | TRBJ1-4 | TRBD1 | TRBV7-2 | TGTGCCAGCAGCCCGCAGACAGGGGAGGGTGAAAAACTGTTTTTT | CASSPQTGEGEKLFF
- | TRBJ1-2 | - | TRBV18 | TGTGCCAGCTCACCGACACAGAACTATGGCTACACCTTC | CASSPTQNYGYTF
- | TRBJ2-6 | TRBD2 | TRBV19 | TGTGCCAGTAGTCTACTAGCGGGGGCCACCTCTGGGGCCAACGTCCTGACTTTC | CASSLLAGATSGANVLTF
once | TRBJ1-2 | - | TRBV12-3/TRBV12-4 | TGTGCCAGCAGTACGACAGTGAACTATGGCTACACCTTC | CASSTTVNYGYTF
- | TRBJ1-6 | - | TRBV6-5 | TGTGCCAGCAGGACAGAAAATAATTCACCCCTCCACTTT | CASRTENNSPLHF
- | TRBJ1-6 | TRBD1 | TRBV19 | TGTGCCAGTAGTATTACTGGGACAGCGAAGGGGTCACCCCTCCACTTT | CASSITGTAKGSPLHF
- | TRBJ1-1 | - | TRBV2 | TGTGCCAGCAGGGCAGGGGTGCCAGCTTTCTTT | CASRAGVPAFF
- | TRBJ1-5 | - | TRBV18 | TGTGCCAGCTCACCTGGGGTCACCAATCAGCCCCAGCATTTT | CASSPGVTNQPQHF
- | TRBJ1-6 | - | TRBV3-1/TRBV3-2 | TGTGCCAGCAGCCAATACGGCGAGGCTGGCTATAATTCACCCCTCCACTTT | CASSQYGEAGYNSPLHF
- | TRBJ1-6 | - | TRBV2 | TGTGCCAGCAGTGCGGAGGCGCGGTATAATTCACCCCTCCACTTT | CASSAEARYNSPLHF
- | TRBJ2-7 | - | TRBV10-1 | TGCGCCAGCAGTGAGTCGAGCGTGGGGGCGGCCTACGAGCAGTACTTC | CASSESSVGAAYEQYF
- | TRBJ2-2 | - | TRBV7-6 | TGTGCCAGCAGCTTGGCGGGGGCTGGCACCGGGGAGCTGTTTTTT | CASSLAGAGTGELFF
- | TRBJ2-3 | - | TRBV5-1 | TGCGCCAGCAGCTTGGTAGGACTGACAAGACAGTCAGATACGCAGTATTTT | CASSLVGLTRQSDTQYF
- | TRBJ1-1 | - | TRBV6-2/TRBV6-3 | TGTGCCAGCAGTTACCCGGGACGGGCAGGACGGAACACTGAAGCTTTCTTT | CASSYPGRAGRNTEAFF
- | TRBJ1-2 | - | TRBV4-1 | TGCGCCAGCAGCCAAGAACGAAACAGGGTCCATGGCTACACCTTC | CASSQERNRVHGYTF
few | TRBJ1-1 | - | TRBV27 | TGTGCCAGCAGTTTAAGCAGGAACACTGAAGCTTTCTTT | CASSLSRNTEAFF